This T cell receptor beta chain originates from a study of cytomegalovirus exposure and HLA in healthy donors. Broader study findings: A missense DCLRE1C variant was associated with V- and J-gene trimming of TCR beta chains in a later analysis, and an independent cohort replicated the association. Earlier results showed most TCR beta V segments being productive about 87% or about 30% of the time. Most CMV-associated TCR beta chains were later found to appear HLA-restricted.

The V gene lost 6 bases and the J gene lost 7 bases, with 15 bases spanning the gap. The germline gives CDR1 KGHSH, CDR2 LQKENI. This CDR3 has 13 residues. Comments on this clone: The antigen is undetermined.

The PCR had 60 Vbeta and 13 Jbeta primers. Original analysis: Later analysis identified 80 million to 90 million unique TCR beta chains, approximately 11 million shared. Sequenced by immunoSEQ multiplex PCR; TCRdb stores in-frame clones only, minus some. The V and J calls and clone size were taken over from that table, and D and trimming were inferred from the DNA. This table holds 120,000 or so clones, roughly 80% found once. This sequence was found in a man younger than 35 in good health and CMV-seronegative. Input material: PBMCs. The chain joins TRBV18 to TRBJ1-1; D is possibly TRBD1 (6 bases). The CDR3 region has the DNA TGTGCCAGCTCTTCAGACAGGAACGGTGAAGCTTTCTTT. Translating it yields CASSSDRNGEAFF.